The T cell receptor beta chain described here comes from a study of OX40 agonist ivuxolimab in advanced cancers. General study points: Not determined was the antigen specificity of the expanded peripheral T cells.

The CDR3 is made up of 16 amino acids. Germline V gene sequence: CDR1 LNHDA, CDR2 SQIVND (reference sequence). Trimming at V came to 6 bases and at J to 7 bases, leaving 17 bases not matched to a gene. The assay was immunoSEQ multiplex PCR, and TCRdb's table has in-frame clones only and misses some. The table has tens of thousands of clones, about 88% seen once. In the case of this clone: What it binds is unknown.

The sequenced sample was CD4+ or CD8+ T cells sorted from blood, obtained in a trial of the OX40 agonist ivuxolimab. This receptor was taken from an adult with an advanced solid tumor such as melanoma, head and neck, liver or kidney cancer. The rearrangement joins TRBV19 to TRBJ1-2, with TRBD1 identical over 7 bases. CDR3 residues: CASSREGGAPGSGYTF. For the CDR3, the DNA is TGTGCCAGTAGCCGAGAAGGGGGCGCCCCAGGAAGTGGCTACACCTTC. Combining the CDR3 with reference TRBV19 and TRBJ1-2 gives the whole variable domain DGGITQSPKYLFRKEGQNVTLSCEQNLNHDAMYWYRQDPGQGLRLIYYSQIVNDFQKGDIAEGYSVSREKKESFPLTVTSAQKNPTAFYLCASSREGGAPGSGYTFGSGTRLTVV.